Listed below are T cell receptor beta chains from one sample, sequenced in a study of T cells in Graves' hyperthyroidism and ophthalmopathy. TCRdb analysed the multiplex PCR reads with MiXCR anew, one entry per CDR3 protein. The sample lists a few hundred thousand distinct CDR3 sequences, 15% to 18% occurring once. Sequenced: blood. The receptor set was obtained from a woman in her twenties or thirties with Graves' hyperthyroidism. CDR3s include the opening cysteine and the closing phenylalanine or tryptophan. D genes are given only for firm matches. Clone size, where shown, is once, few, many, or a class for clones that have expanded.

CAWSFLGLFTQYF,TGTGCCTGGAGTTTCCTGGGACTATTTACGCAGTATTTT,TRBD2,TRBV30,many,TRBJ2-3
CASSHGGVTDTQYF,TGCGCCAGCAGCCACGGCGGGGTCACAGATACGCAGTATTTT,-,TRBV4-3,-,TRBJ2-3
CASSPQGGGGNEQFF,TGTGCCAGCAGCCCACAGGGGGGGGGAGGCAATGAGCAGTTCTTC,-,TRBV7-3,few,TRBJ2-1
CASRSSGSTEQYF,TGTGCCAGCAGGTCTAGCGGGAGTACAGAGCAGTACTTC,TRBD2,TRBV6-1,few,TRBJ2-7
CASSPETQANEQYF,TGTGCCAGCTCACCAGAGACACAGGCCAACGAGCAGTACTTC,-,TRBV18,few,TRBJ2-7
CASGSSGNTIYF,TGTGCCAGCGGAAGCTCTGGAAACACCATATATTTT,-,TRBV7-9,many,TRBJ1-3
CASSPRTGQNTGELFF,TGTGCCAGCAGTCCCAGGACAGGGCAGAACACCGGGGAGCTGTTTTTT,TRBD1,TRBV28,many,TRBJ2-2
CSAKRRLAGGQSSTDTQYF,TGCAGTGCTAAACGCAGACTAGCGGGAGGGCAATCTAGCACAGATACGCAGTATTTT,TRBD2,TRBV20-1,once,TRBJ2-3
CASSTSQSSTDTQYF,TGTGCCAGCAGCACTAGCCAATCTAGCACAGATACGCAGTATTTT,-,TRBV9,-,TRBJ2-3
CASSTLSSAYSYEQYF,TGTGCCAGCAGCACACTGTCTAGCGCCTACTCCTACGAGCAGTACTTC,-,TRBV7-8,many,TRBJ2-7
CAWVNERLYTEAFF,TGTGCCTGGGTGAACGAGCGACTTTACACTGAAGCTTTCTTT,-,TRBV30,-,TRBJ1-1
CASSFPVQGGPSTDTQYF,TGTGCCAGCAGCTTTCCCGTTCAGGGAGGGCCTAGCACAGATACGCAGTATTTT,TRBD2,TRBV7-2,-,TRBJ2-3
CATSRVGGLAGGRPNEQFF,TGTGCCACCAGCAGGGTGGGGGGACTAGCGGGAGGTCGGCCCAATGAGCAGTTCTTC,TRBD2,TRBV15,many,TRBJ2-1
CASSKGTSAYNEQFF,TGTGCCAGCAGCAAGGGGACTAGCGCATACAATGAGCAGTTCTTC,TRBD2,TRBV6-1,many,TRBJ2-1
CASSFNTYEQYF,TGTGCCAGCAGTTTCAACACCTACGAGCAGTACTTC,-,TRBV12-3/TRBV12-4,many,TRBJ2-7
CASSVTEEGTEAFF,TGCGCCAGCAGCGTAACAGAGGAGGGCACTGAAGCTTTCTTT,-,TRBV5-1,many,TRBJ1-1
CASSRSPGELFF,TGTGCCAGCAGCCGGAGCCCCGGGGAGCTGTTTTTT,-,TRBV12-3/TRBV12-4,many,TRBJ2-2
CASSLVGGKADTQYF,TGTGCCAGCAGCTTAGTAGGTGGGAAAGCAGATACGCAGTATTTT,-,TRBV11-2,many,TRBJ2-3
CASRRTSTSTDTQYF,TGTGCCAGCAGACGGACTAGCACTAGCACAGATACGCAGTATTTT,TRBD2,TRBV2,many,TRBJ2-3
CASSATGHLYEQYF,TGTGCCAGCAGCGCGACGGGACACCTCTACGAGCAGTACTTC,-,TRBV11-1,many,TRBJ2-7
CASSQQGNSAGNTIYF,TGTGCCAGCAGCCAACAAGGGAACTCAGCTGGAAACACCATATATTTT,-,TRBV4-2,once,TRBJ1-3
CASGESNYNEQFF,TGTGCCAGCGGGGAATCGAACTACAATGAGCAGTTCTTC,-,TRBV12-3/TRBV12-4,-,TRBJ2-1
CSVDLGSNQPQHF,TGCAGCGTTGACCTGGGGAGCAATCAGCCCCAGCATTTT,-,TRBV29-1,many,TRBJ1-5
CSARPLAGITDTQYF,TGCAGTGCAAGACCGCTAGCGGGAATCACAGATACGCAGTATTTT,TRBD2,TRBV20-1,many,TRBJ2-3
CASSLDGRLNTEAFF,TGCGCCAGCAGCTTGGACGGACGACTGAACACTGAAGCTTTCTTT,-,TRBV5-1,many,TRBJ1-1
CASSPGSGGNEQFF,TGTGCCAGCAGCCCCGGCAGCGGTGGCAATGAGCAGTTCTTC,-,TRBV7-2,many,TRBJ2-1
CSASRLGNEQFF,TGCAGTGCTAGCCGTCTCGGCAATGAGCAGTTCTTC,-,TRBV20-1,-,TRBJ2-1
CASSARDSKQETQYF,TGTGCCAGCAGCGCCCGGGACAGCAAACAAGAGACCCAGTACTTC,TRBD1,TRBV7-9,many,TRBJ2-5
CASSPGLNTYEQYF,TGTGCCAGTAGCCCGGGACTCAATACCTACGAGCAGTACTTC,-,TRBV30,-,TRBJ2-7
CASSSSRDRTPYEQYF,TGTGCCAGCAGCTCGTCTCGTGACAGGACTCCCTACGAGCAGTACTTC,-,TRBV7-9,many,TRBJ2-7
CASSENRGDEQFF,TGTGCCAGCAGTGAAAACAGGGGGGATGAGCAGTTCTTC,TRBD1,TRBV2,once,TRBJ2-1
CASRGAGAFGYTF,TGTGCCAGCAGGGGGGCAGGGGCTTTCGGCTACACCTTC,-,TRBV2,-,TRBJ1-2
CAWSPTATGGVTGELFF,TGTGCCTGGAGTCCCACCGCGACAGGGGGCGTTACCGGGGAGCTGTTTTTT,TRBD1,TRBV30,-,TRBJ2-2
CAISSGTQVGYTF,TGTGCCATCAGTTCCGGGACACAAGTCGGCTACACCTTC,-,TRBV10-3,-,TRBJ1-2
CASSLGVVGDYEQYF,TGTGCCAGCAGCTTAGGAGTAGTTGGGGACTACGAGCAGTACTTC,-,TRBV7-9,many,TRBJ2-7
CASSSRTYAPTYEQYF,TGTGCCAGCAGTTCACGGACATACGCTCCAACCTACGAGCAGTACTTC,-,TRBV27,many,TRBJ2-7
CASSLPNRDGYTF,TGTGCCAGCAGCTTGCCCAACAGGGATGGCTACACCTTC,-,TRBV7-9,-,TRBJ1-2
CASSSLARRSYNEQFF,TGTGCCAGCAGCTCCCTAGCTAGACGCTCCTACAATGAGCAGTTCTTC,-,TRBV7-9,few,TRBJ2-1
CASRTSGRPYEQYF,TGTGCCAGCAGGACTAGCGGGAGGCCCTACGAGCAGTACTTC,TRBD2,TRBV2,many,TRBJ2-7
CASTPGLAGYDEQFF,TGTGCCAGCACTCCGGGACTAGCGGGGTATGATGAGCAGTTCTTC,TRBD2,TRBV2,many,TRBJ2-1
CASSPEIAQYF,TGTGCCAGCTCACCTGAGATCGCGCAGTATTTT,-,TRBV18,many,TRBJ2-3
CASSSGKASYEQYF,TGTGCCAGCAGTTCCGGGAAGGCCTCCTACGAGCAGTACTTC,-,TRBV27,many,TRBJ2-7
CATSDTGGYQPQHF,TGTGCCACCAGTGATACGGGGGGGTATCAGCCCCAGCATTTT,-,TRBV24-1,few,TRBJ1-5
CASSYSWLAGGRAYNEQFF,TGTGCCAGCAGTTACTCTTGGCTAGCGGGAGGGAGGGCCTACAATGAGCAGTTCTTC,TRBD2,TRBV6-5,many,TRBJ2-1
CASSLRASGSGSYEQCF,TGTGCCAGCAGCTTAAGAGCTAGCGGGAGCGGGTCTTACGAGCAGTGCTTC,TRBD2,TRBV11-1,-,TRBJ2-7
CASSIMDGVPYEQYF,TGTGCCAGCAGTATCATGGACGGCGTCCCCTACGAGCAGTACTTC,-,TRBV11-1,many,TRBJ2-7
CASSLAGGNYGYTF,TGTGCCAGCAGCTTAGCGGGGGGAAACTATGGCTACACCTTC,-,TRBV7-2,many,TRBJ1-2
CATYSGTEAFF,TGTGCCACCTATAGTGGCACTGAAGCTTTCTTT,-,TRBV27,-,TRBJ1-1
CATSEQGIGDTQYF,TGTGCCACCAGTGAACAGGGGATCGGAGATACGCAGTATTTT,TRBD1,TRBV24-1,few,TRBJ2-3
CASSPYWTSGRASSYNEQFF,TGCGCCAGCAGCCCGTACTGGACTAGCGGGAGGGCTAGCTCCTACAATGAGCAGTTCTTC,TRBD2,TRBV5-1,-,TRBJ2-1
CASSSGMGTDTQYF,TGTGCCAGTAGTAGCGGGATGGGCACAGATACGCAGTATTTT,-,TRBV19,-,TRBJ2-3
CASTYILNNEQFF,TGTGCCAGCACATACATACTTAACAATGAGCAGTTCTTC,-,TRBV18,many,TRBJ2-1
CASSFFPGSSGNTIYF,TGTGCCAGCAGTTTTTTCCCAGGGAGTAGTGGAAACACCATATATTTT,-,TRBV12-3/TRBV12-4,many,TRBJ1-3
CASSLVQGGDTEAFF,TGCGCCAGCAGCTTGGTTCAGGGCGGCGACACTGAAGCTTTCTTT,-,TRBV5-1,few,TRBJ1-1
CASSPRLAGGDTQYF,TGTGCCAGCAGCCCCCGACTAGCGGGGGGAGATACGCAGTATTTT,TRBD2,TRBV6-2/TRBV6-3,many,TRBJ2-3
CASTGTGSSYEQYF,TGTGCCAGCACAGGGACAGGGTCCTCCTACGAGCAGTACTTC,TRBD1,TRBV2,-,TRBJ2-7
CASSFKGRGTEAFF,TGTGCCAGCAGTTTTAAGGGGAGGGGCACTGAAGCTTTCTTT,-,TRBV27,few,TRBJ1-1
CSAREGTGSSNEQFF,TGCAGTGCTAGAGAAGGGACAGGGAGTTCCAATGAGCAGTTCTTC,TRBD1,TRBV20-1,few,TRBJ2-1
CASSHRDRGLQETQYF,TGTGCCAGCAGTCACCGGGACAGGGGACTTCAAGAGACCCAGTACTTC,TRBD1,TRBV11-2,many,TRBJ2-5
CASSARAGTGNEQFF,TGTGCCAGCAGTGCTCGCGCCGGAACGGGGAATGAGCAGTTCTTC,-,TRBV6-1,many,TRBJ2-1